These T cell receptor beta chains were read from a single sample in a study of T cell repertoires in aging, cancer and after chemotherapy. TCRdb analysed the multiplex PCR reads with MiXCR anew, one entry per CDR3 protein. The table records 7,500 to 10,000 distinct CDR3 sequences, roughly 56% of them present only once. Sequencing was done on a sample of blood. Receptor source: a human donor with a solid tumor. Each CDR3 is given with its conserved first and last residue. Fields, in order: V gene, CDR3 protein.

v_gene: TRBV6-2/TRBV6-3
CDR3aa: CASSYTDSYEQYF

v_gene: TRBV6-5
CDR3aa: CASSPMKGTSGSRGANEQFF

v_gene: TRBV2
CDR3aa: CACTGGTEAFF

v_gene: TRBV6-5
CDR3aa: CASSTATGLYEQYF

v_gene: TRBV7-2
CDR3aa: CASSLGRDTQYF

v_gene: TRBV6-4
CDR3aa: CASSEEGGGGKDTQYF

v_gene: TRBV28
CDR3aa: CASSLQTSARTDTQYF

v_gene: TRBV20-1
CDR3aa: CSARDIRGSGNEQFF

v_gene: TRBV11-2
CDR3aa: CASSPREAPAKLFF

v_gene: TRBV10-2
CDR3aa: CASSWTKGPTGELFF

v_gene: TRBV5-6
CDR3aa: CASRLVGSYEQYF

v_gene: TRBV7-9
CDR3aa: CASLNQNTEAFF

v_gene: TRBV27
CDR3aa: CASSYTGELFF

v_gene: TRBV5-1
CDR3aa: CASSRGLAGTGELFF

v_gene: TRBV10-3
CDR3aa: CAIRDSNQPQHF

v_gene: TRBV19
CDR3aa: CASTSPGRGYGYTF

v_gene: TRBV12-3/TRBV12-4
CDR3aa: CASSLAGSSYNEQFF

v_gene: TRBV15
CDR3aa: CATSREPGGVEKLFF

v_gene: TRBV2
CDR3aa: CASSPGDWGAYEQYF

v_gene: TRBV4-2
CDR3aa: CASSQDFMGDYGYTF

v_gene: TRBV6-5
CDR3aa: CAISLFPGSGGYTF

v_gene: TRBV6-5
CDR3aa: CASRHDQGTTLIGYEQYF

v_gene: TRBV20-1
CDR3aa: CSASLTGINQPQHF

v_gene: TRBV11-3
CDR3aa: CASSLAPGTSDTQYF

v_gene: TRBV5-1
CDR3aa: CASSLGVNTGELFF

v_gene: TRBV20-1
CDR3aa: CSARATSGSYNEQFF

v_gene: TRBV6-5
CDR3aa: CASSYGGGGYNEQFF

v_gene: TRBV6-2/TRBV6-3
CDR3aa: CASSFNLREAGSSYNEQFF

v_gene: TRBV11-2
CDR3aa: CASSFGGAYEQYF

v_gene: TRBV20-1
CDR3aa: CSALADPSSYNSPLHF

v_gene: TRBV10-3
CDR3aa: CAISASNRNRGLYGYTF

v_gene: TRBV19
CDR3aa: CASSSRTGGKSPLHF

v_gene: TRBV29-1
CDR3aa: CSVVSDSGANVLTF

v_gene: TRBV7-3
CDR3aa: CASSPLGGSPTGELFF

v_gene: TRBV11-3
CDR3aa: CASSHKTNTEAFF

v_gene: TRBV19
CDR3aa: CASSSWGADYGYTF

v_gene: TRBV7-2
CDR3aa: CASSLLHLNTEAFF

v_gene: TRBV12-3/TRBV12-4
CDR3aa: CASSIGGSFADTQYF

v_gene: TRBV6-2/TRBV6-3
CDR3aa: CASSYSRAKLETQYF

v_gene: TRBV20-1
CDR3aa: CSARDTTNEKLFF

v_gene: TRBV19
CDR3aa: CATSGTTYEQYF

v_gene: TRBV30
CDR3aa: CAWSRNEKLFF

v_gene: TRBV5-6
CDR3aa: CASSTGTGTEAFF

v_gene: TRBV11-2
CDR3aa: CASSLGSDTQYF

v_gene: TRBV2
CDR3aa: CASSVIPYEQYF

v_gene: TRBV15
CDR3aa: CATSRDRGGGTEAFF

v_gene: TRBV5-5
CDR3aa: CASSLGQPPTF

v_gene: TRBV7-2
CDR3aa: CASSSTGGAFTEAFF

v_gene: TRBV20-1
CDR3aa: CSAREVGGPSGELFF

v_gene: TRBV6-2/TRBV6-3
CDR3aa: CASSIAGGSEQYF

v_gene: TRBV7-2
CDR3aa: CASSRNSGREEQYF

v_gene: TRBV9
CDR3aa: CASSVGPGREAFF

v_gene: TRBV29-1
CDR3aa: CSVSGQQYTEAFF

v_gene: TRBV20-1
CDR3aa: CSARGVAGGDGETQYF